These 14 T cell receptor beta chains were sequenced from one sample in a study of shared clonotypes between healthy human individuals. The data were produced by immunoSEQ multiplex PCR, yet TCRdb's version contains in-frame clones alone and is incomplete. The sample has a few hundred thousand clones; just over 65% are singletons. Material for sequencing was memory CD4+ T cells sorted from blood. Sample subset: CD45RA-negative fraction. Receptors were obtained from a man between 25 and 39 years old in good health.

This chain joins TRBV5-8 and TRBJ2-3; no reliable D call. Trimming left V 4 bases short and J 1 base short, with 10 bases between. Germline V CDR1 and CDR2: SGHTS, YDEGEE. The CDR3 covers 14 residues. The CDR3 here is CASSRTSGTDTQYF. DNA of the CDR3: TGTGCCAGCAGCCGAACCAGTGGCACAGATACGCAGTATTTT.

The genes are TRBV20-1 and TRBJ2-1; maybe TRBD1 (5 bases). Germline V gene sequence: CDR1 DFQATT, CDR2 SNEGSKA (reference sequence). The CDR3 sequence is 11 residues long. The CDR3 is CKKGRRNEQFF. For the CDR3, the DNA is TGCAAGAAGGGGCGTAGGAATGAGCAGTTCTTC.

The chain couples TRBV15 to TRBJ2-1, with D unresolved. CDR3 size: 15 residues. Trimming stripped 0 bases from V and 0 bases from J, with 6 bases between. The germline CDR1 and CDR2 sequences are LNHNV and YYDKDF (reference sequence). CDR3 sequence: CATSRDISSYNEQFF. The CDR3 nucleotides are TGTGCCACCAGCAGAGATATTAGCTCCTACAATGAGCAGTTCTTC.

A few counts support this clone. This chain's CDR3 is CASSPDRGEPQHF. CDR3 in DNA: TGTGCCAGCAGCCCGGACAGGGGTGAACCCCAGCATTTT. J is TRBJ1-5 and V is TRBV7-3; 9 nucleotides align to TRBD1. The CDR3 covers 13 residues. After removal of 5 bases from V and 10 bases from J, the junction contained 6 bases not matched to a gene. Looked up from germline, CDR1 is SGHTA and CDR2 is FQGTGA. Full variable domain (remainder filled in from reference TRBV7-3 and TRBJ1-5): GAGVSQTPSNKVTEKGKYVELRCDPISGHTALYWYRQSLGQGPEFLIYFQGTGAADDSGLPNDRFFAVRPEGSVSTLKIQRTERGDSAVYLCASSPDRGEPQHFGDGTRLSIL.

This clone showed up just a few times. V usage is TRBV7-6 and J usage is TRBJ2-2; no clear D. This CDR3 has 16 amino acids. The ends were cut back, 2 bases at V and 0 bases at J, with 10 bases in the middle. The germline V gene encodes CDR1 SGHVS and CDR2 FNYEAQ. CDR3 sequence: CASSLFQPPNTGELFF. As DNA, the CDR3 is TGTGCCAGCAGCTTATTTCAGCCTCCGAACACCGGGGAGCTGTTTTTT.

This chain's CDR3 is CASSSGSGRGETQYF. The CDR3 DNA sequence: TGTGCCAGCAGCTCCGGAAGCGGGAGGGGGGAGACCCAGTACTTC. The chain employs TRBV7-2 and TRBJ2-5; 10 bases are shared with TRBD2. The germline V gene has CDR1 SGHTA and CDR2 FQGNSA. CDR3 length: 15 residues. Trimming at V came to 4 bases and at J to 5 bases, leaving 7 bases not matched to a gene.

The chain joins TRBV5-5 to TRBJ2-7, with D perhaps TRBD1 (5 bases). CDR1 and CDR2 from the germline V gene are SGHKS and YYEKEE (reference sequence). The CDR3 length is 17 residues. The ends were cut back, 0 bases at V and 2 bases at J, with 18 bases in the middle. The CDR3 reads CASSLVLTGARAYEQYF. The CDR3 DNA follows: TGTGCCAGCAGCTTGGTCCTTACTGGGGCTAGGGCCTACGAGCAGTACTTC.

The table lists this clone with a few counts. The chain joins TRBV11-2 to TRBJ1-4; D may be TRBD1 (5 bases). The CDR3 sequence is 16 residues long. V lost 0 bases and J lost 6, with 14 bases in between. The germline gives CDR1 SGHAT, CDR2 FQNNGV. CDR3 nucleotides: TGTGCCAGCAGCTTAGAATTGAGGGAGGGGTATGAAAAACTGTTTTTT. It encodes CASSLELREGYEKLFF.

This clone was counted ten times or more. The sample carries other DNA sequences with the same CDR3. CDR3 sequence reads: CASSGQGASYNEQFF. CDR3 nucleotide sequence: TGTGCCAGCAGTGGGCAGGGGGCCTCCTACAATGAGCAGTTCTTC. The chain is built from TRBV2 and TRBJ2-1; 8 bases match TRBD1. The germline gives CDR1 SNHLY, CDR2 FYNNEI. With 4 bases clipped from V and 0 bases from J, the junction kept 2 bases outside the gene matches. CDR3 length equals 15 residues. Full variable domain (rest looked up from reference TRBV2 and TRBJ2-1): EPEVTQTPSHQVTQMGQEVILRCVPISNHLYFYWYRQILGQKVEFLVSFYNNEISEKSEIFDDQFSVERPDGSNFTLKIRSTKLEDSAMYFCASSGQGASYNEQFFGPGTRLTVL.

This clone showed up just a few times. This chain joins TRBV15 and TRBJ1-2; D call uncertain. With 3 bases removed from V and 2 bases from J, the gap between germline ends came to 1 base. From germline, CDR1 is LNHNV and CDR2 YYDKDF (reference sequence). This CDR3 is built from 11 residues. The CDR3 coding sequence is TGTGCCACCAGCAGCAACTATGGCTACACCTTC. Its translation: CATSSNYGYTF. The variable domain in full, with the rest retrieved from reference TRBV15 and TRBJ1-2, is DAMVIQNPRYQVTQFGKPVTLSCSQTLNHNVMYWYQQKSSQAPKLLFHYYDKDFNNEADTPDNFQSRRPNTSFCFLDIRSPGLGDTAMYLCATSSNYGYTFGSGTRLTVV.

The chain couples TRBV14 to TRBJ2-5; a possible D gene is TRBD2 (6 bases). Trimming shortened V by 0 bases and J by 7 bases, and 21 bases separated the two germline ends. Germline V CDR1 and CDR2: SGHDN, FVKESK. There are 17 residues in the CDR3. The CDR3 region is CASSQDLSGWDPTTQYF. For the CDR3, the DNA is TGTGCCAGCAGCCAAGATCTCAGCGGGTGGGACCCAACGACCCAGTACTTC. The full variable domain, with the rest looked up from reference TRBV14 and TRBJ2-5, is EAGVTQFPSHSVIEKGQTVTLRCDPISGHDNLYWYRRVMGKEIKFLLHFVKESKQDESGMPNNRFLAERTGGTYSTLKVQPAELEDSGVYFCASSQDLSGWDPTTQYFGPGTRLLVL.

The CDR3, as DNA: TGTGCCAGTCCGGGGACCCCTGGCACAGATACGCAGTATTTT. Translating gives CASPGTPGTDTQYF. The J gene is TRBJ2-3, the V gene TRBV25-1; D may be TRBD1 or TRBD2 (5 bases each). The CDR3 extends over 14 amino acids. Germline CDR1 and CDR2: MGHDK and SYGVNS. V was shortened by 9 bases and J by 1 base, with 14 bases between the two germline ends.

The chain uses TRBV7-8 and TRBJ1-4; 8 positions agree with TRBD1. Trimming removed 5 bases from V and 7 bases from J; junction bases left unmatched: 12. There are 16 residues in the CDR3. Per germline, CDR1 SGHVS and CDR2 FQNEAQ. The CDR3 sequence is CASSGAYRGSGEKLFF. The CDR3 DNA follows: TGTGCCAGCAGCGGAGCCTACAGGGGGTCGGGTGAAAAACTGTTTTTT.

The chain employs TRBV12-5 and TRBJ1-5, with D possibly TRBD1 on 6 matching bases. The germline V gene has CDR1 LGHNT and CDR2 FRNRAP. Trimming took off 2 bases at V and 4 bases at J, with 18 bases between the two ends. This CDR3 contains 17 residues. DNA of the CDR3: TGTGCTAGTGGTTTGCCCTCTACAGGGTTCATGAATCAGCCCCAGCATTTT. Its protein is CASGLPSTGFMNQPQHF.